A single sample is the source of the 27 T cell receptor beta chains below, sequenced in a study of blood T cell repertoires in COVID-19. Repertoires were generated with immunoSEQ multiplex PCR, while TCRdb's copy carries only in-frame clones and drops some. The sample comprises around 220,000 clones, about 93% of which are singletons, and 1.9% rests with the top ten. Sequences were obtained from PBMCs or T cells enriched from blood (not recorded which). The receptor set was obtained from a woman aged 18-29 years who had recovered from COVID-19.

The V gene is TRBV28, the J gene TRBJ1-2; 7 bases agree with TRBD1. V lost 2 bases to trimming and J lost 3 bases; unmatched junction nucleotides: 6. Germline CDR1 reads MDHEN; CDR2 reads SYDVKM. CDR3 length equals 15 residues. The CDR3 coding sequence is TGTGCCAGCAGTTTAATAGACAGGGAGGACTATGGCTACACCTTC. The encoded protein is CASSLIDREDYGYTF.

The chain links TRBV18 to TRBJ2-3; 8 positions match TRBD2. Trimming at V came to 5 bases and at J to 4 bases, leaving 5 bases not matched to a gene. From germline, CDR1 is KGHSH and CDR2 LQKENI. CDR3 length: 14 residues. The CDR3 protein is CASSFSGRADTQYF. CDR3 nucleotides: TGTGCCAGCTCATTCAGCGGGAGAGCAGATACGCAGTATTTT.

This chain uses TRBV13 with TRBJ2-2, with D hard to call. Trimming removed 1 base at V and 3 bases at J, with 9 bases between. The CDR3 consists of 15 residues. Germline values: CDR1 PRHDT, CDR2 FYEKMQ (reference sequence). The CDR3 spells CASSLAYPHTGELFF. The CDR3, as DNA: TGTGCCAGCAGCTTAGCGTATCCTCACACCGGGGAGCTGTTTTTT.

The CDR3 region is CASSLGQVNTEAFF. The CDR3 DNA follows: TGTGCCAGCAGCTTGGGACAGGTAAACACTGAAGCTTTCTTT. The rearrangement links TRBV6-5 to TRBJ1-1, with 8 bases lining up with TRBD1. V dropped 6 bases and J dropped 2; count of bases not matched to a gene: 5. This CDR3 region has 14 residues. CDR1 is MNHEY and CDR2 is SVGAGI in the germline V gene.

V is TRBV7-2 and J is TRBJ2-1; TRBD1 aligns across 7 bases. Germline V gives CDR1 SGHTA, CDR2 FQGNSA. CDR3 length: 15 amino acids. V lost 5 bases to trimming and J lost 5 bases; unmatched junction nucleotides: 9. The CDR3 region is CASSPGDRDDNEQFF. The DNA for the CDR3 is TGTGCCAGCAGCCCCGGGGACAGAGATGACAATGAGCAGTTCTTC.

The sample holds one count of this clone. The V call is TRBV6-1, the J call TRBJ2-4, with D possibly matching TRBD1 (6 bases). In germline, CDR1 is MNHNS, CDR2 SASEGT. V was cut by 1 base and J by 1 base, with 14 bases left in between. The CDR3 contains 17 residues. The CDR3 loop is CASSEVRGQGAKNIQYF. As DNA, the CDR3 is TGTGCCAGCAGTGAAGTCAGGGGCCAGGGGGCCAAAAACATTCAGTACTTC.

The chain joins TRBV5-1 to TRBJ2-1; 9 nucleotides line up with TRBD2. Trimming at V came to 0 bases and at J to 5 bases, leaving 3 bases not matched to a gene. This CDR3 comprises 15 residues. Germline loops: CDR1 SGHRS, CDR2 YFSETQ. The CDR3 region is CASSLASGTNNEQFF. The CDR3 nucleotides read TGCGCCAGCAGCTTGGCTAGCGGGACGAACAATGAGCAGTTCTTC.

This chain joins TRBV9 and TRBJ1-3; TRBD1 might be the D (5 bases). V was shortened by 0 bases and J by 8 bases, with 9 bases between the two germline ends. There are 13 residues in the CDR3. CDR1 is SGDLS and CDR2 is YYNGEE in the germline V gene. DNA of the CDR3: TGTGCCAGCAGCGTAGAGCTAGGGGACACCATATATTTT. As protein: CASSVELGDTIYF.

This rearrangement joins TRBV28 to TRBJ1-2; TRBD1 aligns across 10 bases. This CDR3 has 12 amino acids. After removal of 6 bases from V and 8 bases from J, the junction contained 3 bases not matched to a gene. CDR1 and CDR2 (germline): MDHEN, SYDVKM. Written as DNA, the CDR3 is TGTGCCAGCAGACTGACAGGGGGCGGCTACACCTTC. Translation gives CASRLTGGGYTF.

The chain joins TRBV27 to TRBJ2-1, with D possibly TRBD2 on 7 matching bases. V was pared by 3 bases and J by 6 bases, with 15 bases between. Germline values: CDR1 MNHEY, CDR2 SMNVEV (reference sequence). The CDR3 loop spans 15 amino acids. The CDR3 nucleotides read TGTGCCAGCAGTTTTGGGCAGGGGAGGGCCAATGAGCAGTTCTTC. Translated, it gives CASSFGQGRANEQFF.

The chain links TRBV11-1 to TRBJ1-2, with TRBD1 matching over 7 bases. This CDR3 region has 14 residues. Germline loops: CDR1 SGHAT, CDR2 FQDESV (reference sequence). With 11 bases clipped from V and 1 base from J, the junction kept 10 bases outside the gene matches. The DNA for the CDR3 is TGTGCCTGTAAAGGGACAGCAGATAACTATGGCTACACCTTC. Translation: CACKGTADNYGYTF.

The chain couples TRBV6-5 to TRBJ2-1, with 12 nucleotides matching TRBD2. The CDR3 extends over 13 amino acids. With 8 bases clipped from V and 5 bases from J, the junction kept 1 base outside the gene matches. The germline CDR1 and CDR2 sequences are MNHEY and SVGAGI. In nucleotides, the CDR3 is TGTGCCAGCCGACTAGCGGGAGACAATGAGCAGTTCTTC. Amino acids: CASRLAGDNEQFF.

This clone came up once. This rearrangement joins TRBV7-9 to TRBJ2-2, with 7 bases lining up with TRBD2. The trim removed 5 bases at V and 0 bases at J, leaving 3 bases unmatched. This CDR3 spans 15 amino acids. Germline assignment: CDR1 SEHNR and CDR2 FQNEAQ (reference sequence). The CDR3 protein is CASSPSGANTGELFF. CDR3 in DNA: TGTGCCAGCAGCCCTAGCGGCGCGAACACCGGGGAGCTGTTTTTT.

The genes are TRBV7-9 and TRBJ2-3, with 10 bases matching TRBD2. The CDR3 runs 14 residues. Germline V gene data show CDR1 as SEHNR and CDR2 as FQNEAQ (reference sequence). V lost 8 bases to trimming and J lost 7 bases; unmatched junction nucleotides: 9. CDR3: CASGSAGGLNTQYF. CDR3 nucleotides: TGTGCCAGCGGATCAGCGGGAGGGCTCAATACGCAGTATTTT. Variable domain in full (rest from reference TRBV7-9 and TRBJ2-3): DTGVSQNPRHKITKRGQNVTFRCDPISEHNRLYWYRQTLGQGPEFLTYFQNEAQLEKSRLLSDRFSAERPKGSFSTLEIQRTEQGDSAMYLCASGSAGGLNTQYFGPGTRLTVL.

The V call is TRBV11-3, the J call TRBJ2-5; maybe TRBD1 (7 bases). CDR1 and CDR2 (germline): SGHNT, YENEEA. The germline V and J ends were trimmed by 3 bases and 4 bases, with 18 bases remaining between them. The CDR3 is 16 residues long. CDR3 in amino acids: CASSFRWRGQRETQYF. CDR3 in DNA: TGTGCCAGCAGCTTTCGTTGGAGGGGGCAGAGAGAGACCCAGTACTTC.

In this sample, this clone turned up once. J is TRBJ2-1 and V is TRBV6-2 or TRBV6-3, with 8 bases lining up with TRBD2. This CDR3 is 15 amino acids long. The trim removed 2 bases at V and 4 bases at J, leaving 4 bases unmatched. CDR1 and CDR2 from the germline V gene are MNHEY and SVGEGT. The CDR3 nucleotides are TGTGCCAGCAGTTACGAGGCGGGGGGATACAATGAGCAGTTCTTC. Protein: CASSYEAGGYNEQFF.

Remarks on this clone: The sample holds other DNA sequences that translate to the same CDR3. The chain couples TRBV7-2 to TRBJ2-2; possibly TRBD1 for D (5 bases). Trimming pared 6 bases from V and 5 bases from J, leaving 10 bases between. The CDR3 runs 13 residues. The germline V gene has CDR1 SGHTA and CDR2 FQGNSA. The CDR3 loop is CASSSQGTGELFF. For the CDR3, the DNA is TGTGCCAGCAGTTCCCAGGGTACCGGGGAGCTGTTTTTT. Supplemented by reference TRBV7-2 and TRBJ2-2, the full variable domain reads GAGVSQSPSNKVTEKGKDVELRCDPISGHTALYWYRQSLGQGLEFLIYFQGNSAPDKSGLPSDRFSAERTGGSVSTLTIQRTQQEDSAVYLCASSSQGTGELFFGEGSRLTVL.

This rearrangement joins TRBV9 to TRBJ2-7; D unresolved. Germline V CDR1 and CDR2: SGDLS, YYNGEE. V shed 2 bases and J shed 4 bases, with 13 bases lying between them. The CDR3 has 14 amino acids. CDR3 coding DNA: TGTGCCAGCAGCGTTGACCTAGGCGCGTACGAGCAGTACTTC. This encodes CASSVDLGAYEQYF.

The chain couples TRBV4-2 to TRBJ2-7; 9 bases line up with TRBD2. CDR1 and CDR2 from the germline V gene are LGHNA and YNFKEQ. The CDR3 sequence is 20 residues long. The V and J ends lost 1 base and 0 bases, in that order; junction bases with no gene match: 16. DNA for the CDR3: TGTGCCAGCAGCCAAGTAGGCGGGGGGGGCGGCCCCCCCCTCTCCTACGAGCAGTACTTC. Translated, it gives CASSQVGGGGGPPLSYEQYF.

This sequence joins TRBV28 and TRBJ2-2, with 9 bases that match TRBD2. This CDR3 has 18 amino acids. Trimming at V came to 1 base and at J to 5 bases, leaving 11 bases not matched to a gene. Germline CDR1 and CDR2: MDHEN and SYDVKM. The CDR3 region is CASSLSRVSGRWTGELFF. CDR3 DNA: TGTGCCAGCAGTTTATCAAGGGTGAGCGGGAGGTGGACCGGGGAGCTGTTTTTT.

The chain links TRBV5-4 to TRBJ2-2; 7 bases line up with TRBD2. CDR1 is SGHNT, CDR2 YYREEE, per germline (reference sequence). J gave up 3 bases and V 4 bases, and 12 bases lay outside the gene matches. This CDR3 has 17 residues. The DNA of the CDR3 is TGTGCCAGCAGCCCCCCGGGAGTGGCGGGAGACACCGGGGAGCTGTTTTTT. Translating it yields CASSPPGVAGDTGELFF.

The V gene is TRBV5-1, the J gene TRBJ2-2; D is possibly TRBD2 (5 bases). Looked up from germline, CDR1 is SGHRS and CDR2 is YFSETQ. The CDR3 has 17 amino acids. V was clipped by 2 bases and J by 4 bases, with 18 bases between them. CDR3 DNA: TGCGCCAGCAGCTTCCTAATGGACGGAAGCGGCACCGGGGAGCTGTTTTTT. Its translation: CASSFLMDGSGTGELFF.

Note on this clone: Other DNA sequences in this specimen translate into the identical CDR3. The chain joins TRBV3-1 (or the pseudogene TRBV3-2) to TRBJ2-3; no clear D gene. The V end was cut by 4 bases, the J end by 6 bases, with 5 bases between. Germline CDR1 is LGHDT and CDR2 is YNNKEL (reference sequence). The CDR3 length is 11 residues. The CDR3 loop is CASSLTDTQYF. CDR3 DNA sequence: TGTGCCAGCAGCCTGACTGATACGCAGTATTTT.

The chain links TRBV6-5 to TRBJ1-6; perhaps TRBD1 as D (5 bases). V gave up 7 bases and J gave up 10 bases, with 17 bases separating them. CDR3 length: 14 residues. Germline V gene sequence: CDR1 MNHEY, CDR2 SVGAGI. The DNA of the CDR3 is TGTGCCAGCACCATGACACGCTCAGGGTCACCCCTCCACTTT. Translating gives CASTMTRSGSPLHF.

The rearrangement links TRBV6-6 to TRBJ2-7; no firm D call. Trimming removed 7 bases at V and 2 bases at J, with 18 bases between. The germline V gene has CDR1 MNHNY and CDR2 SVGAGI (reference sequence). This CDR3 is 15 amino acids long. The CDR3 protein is CASTPSGGPTYEQYF. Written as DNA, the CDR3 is TGTGCCAGCACTCCGTCCGGCGGCCCGACCTACGAGCAGTACTTC.

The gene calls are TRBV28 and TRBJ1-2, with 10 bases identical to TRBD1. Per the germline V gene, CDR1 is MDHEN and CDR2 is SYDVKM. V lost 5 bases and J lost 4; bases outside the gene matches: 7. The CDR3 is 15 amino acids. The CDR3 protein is CASSPDRGLVYGYTF. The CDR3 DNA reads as TGTGCCAGCAGTCCCGACAGGGGGCTCGTCTATGGCTACACCTTC.

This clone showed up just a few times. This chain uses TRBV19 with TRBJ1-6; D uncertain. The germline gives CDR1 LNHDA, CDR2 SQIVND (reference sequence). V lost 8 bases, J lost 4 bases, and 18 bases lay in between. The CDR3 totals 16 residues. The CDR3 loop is CASCRNPGFYNSPLHF. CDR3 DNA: TGTGCCAGTTGCAGAAACCCGGGATTTTATAATTCACCCCTCCACTTT.